A single sample is the source of the 12 T cell receptor beta chains below, sequenced in a study of T cell repertoires in cytomegalovirus infection (dated by TCRdb to the late 2010s). These reads were obtained on an Illumina HiSeq 1500. TCRdb reworked the public reads: Q25 trimming with fastp, MiXCR clone assembly, productive beta chains retained. Records with the same CDR3 protein are collapsed into one entry carrying the most frequent genes and DNA. The sample includes a few hundred thousand distinct CDR3 sequences, with around a sixth observed a single time. The biggest ten clones account for around 9.3% of the sample. The sequenced sample consisted of PBMCs. The receptors stem from a human donor in good health (CMV status not recorded). Some clones in this sample may be carry-over from other donors' samples.

This clonotype was detected a few times. The chain is built from TRBV10-3 and TRBJ2-3; D gene uncertain. Germline V gene data show CDR1 as ENHRY and CDR2 as SYGVKD. Trimming pared 2 bases from V and 6 bases from J, leaving 12 bases between. CDR3 length: 14 residues. In DNA, the CDR3 is TGTGCCATCAGTGAGGATCTGGTCTCGGATACGCAGTATTTT. The encoded protein is CAISEDLVSDTQYF.

This clonotype was seen repeatedly, ten times or more. The chain combines TRBV14 with TRBJ1-2; D gene ambiguous. This CDR3 region has 16 residues. V lost 2 bases and J lost 3, with 16 bases in between. Germline-derived CDR1 and CDR2 are SGHDN and FVKESK. In DNA form, the CDR3 reads TGTGCCAGCAGCCAATCGCATCCCCGCGAGGACTATGGCTACACCTTC. Protein product: CASSQSHPREDYGYTF.

The V gene is TRBV6-1, the J gene TRBJ2-1, with 7 bases aligning to TRBD2. J lost 7 bases, V lost 5 bases, and 5 bases had no gene match. This CDR3 region has 13 residues. Germline V gene sequence: CDR1 MNHNS, CDR2 SASEGT. The CDR3 bases are TGTGCCAGCAGTTATGGGACTAAGAATGAGCAGTTCTTC. This sequence encodes CASSYGTKNEQFF.

This clonotype appeared many times. The rearrangement joins TRBV6-1 to TRBJ2-3, with 7 bases identical to TRBD2. The germline V gene encodes CDR1 MNHNS and CDR2 SASEGT. The CDR3 is 15 residues long. V trimming: 7 bases; J trimming: 2 bases; junction bases outside the gene matches: 9. CDR3 sequence reads: CASMREGLPTDTQYF. The CDR3 DNA is TGTGCCAGCATGCGAGAGGGACTACCCACAGATACGCAGTATTTT.

V usage is TRBV28 and J usage is TRBJ2-7, with 10 bases lining up with TRBD1. CDR3 length equals 16 residues. J lost 5 bases, V lost 5 bases, and 12 bases had no gene match. Germline CDR1 MDHEN, CDR2 SYDVKM. DNA for the CDR3: TGTGCCAGCAGTCCCCCCGGGGGACAGGGGTCTCACGAGCAGTACTTC. Residues: CASSPPGGQGSHEQYF.

This clonotype was seen many times. V usage is TRBV7-2 and J usage is TRBJ2-7; D not certain. Trimming left V 4 bases short and J 2 bases short, with 9 bases between. Germline CDR1 and CDR2: SGHTA and FQGNSA. This CDR3 has 13 amino acids. CDR3: CASSSSETYEQYF. Here the CDR3 DNA reads TGTGCCAGCAGCTCCTCGGAGACCTACGAGCAGTACTTC. The full variable domain, rest sourced from reference TRBV7-2 and TRBJ2-7, is GAGVSQSPSNKVTEKGKDVELRCDPISGHTALYWYRQSLGQGLEFLIYFQGNSAPDKSGLPSDRFSAERTGGSVSTLTIQRTQQEDSAVYLCASSSSETYEQYFGPGTRLTVT.

This clonotype was counted only a few times. This chain joins TRBV6-6 and TRBJ2-5; 9 nucleotides agree with TRBD1. Per the germline V gene, CDR1 is MNHNY and CDR2 is SVGAGI (reference sequence). The junction had 5 bases not matched to a gene; V was cut back by 4 bases and J by 5 bases. The CDR3 is 14 amino acids. This CDR3 reads CASSFTGGGETQYF. Here the CDR3 DNA reads TGTGCCAGCAGTTTTACAGGGGGCGGGGAGACCCAGTACTTC.

This chain connects TRBV7-2 to TRBJ2-7; 7 bases are a match to TRBD2. The germline CDR1 and CDR2 sequences are SGHTA and FQGNSA. V shed 5 bases, J shed 2 bases, and the junction held 6 bases outside the gene matches. This CDR3 has 14 amino acids. The CDR3 DNA reads TGTGCCAGCAGCCGGGCTAGCGGCACCTACGAGCAGTACTTC. Encoded protein: CASSRASGTYEQYF.

V gene TRBV5-6 combines with J gene TRBJ2-7; D gene uncertain. CDR3 length: 11 residues. Germline values: CDR1 SGHDT, CDR2 YYEEEE. The V gene lost 1 base and the J gene lost 6 bases, with 5 bases spanning the gap. The CDR3 sequence: CASSLNSEQYF. The CDR3 DNA is TGTGCCAGCAGCTTGAACAGCGAGCAGTACTTC.

This clonotype was recorded a few times. The V gene is TRBV7-2, the J gene TRBJ2-7, with TRBD2 identical over 8 bases. The germline gives CDR1 SGHTA, CDR2 FQGNSA. The CDR3 spans 15 residues. V shed 1 base, J shed 2 bases, and the junction held 4 bases outside the gene matches. The CDR3 sequence is CASSLVGGGPYEQYF. The CDR3 DNA is TGTGCCAGCAGCTTAGTTGGCGGGGGGCCCTACGAGCAGTACTTC.

The chain is built from TRBV5-1 and TRBJ1-2; TRBD1 is a possible D gene (5 bases). CDR1 SGHRS and CDR2 YFSETQ come from the germline V gene. The ends were cut back, 4 bases at V and 4 bases at J, with 14 bases in the middle. The CDR3 has 14 residues. Here the CDR3 reads CASSPGWDGYGYTF. CDR3 in DNA: TGCGCCAGCAGCCCCGGTTGGGACGGCTATGGCTACACCTTC.

This clonotype was observed a handful of times. The V and J genes are TRBV12-3 or TRBV12-4 and TRBJ2-3, with 8 bases that match TRBD2. V lost 3 bases to trimming and J lost 1 base; unmatched junction nucleotides: 9. This CDR3 is 17 amino acids long. DNA of the CDR3: TGTGCCAGCAGTTTGGCGGGAGGTTCACGGGGCACAGATACGCAGTATTTT. Protein sequence: CASSLAGGSRGTDTQYF.